Listed below are T cell receptor beta chains from one sample, sequenced in a study of shared clonotypes between healthy human individuals. Profiling relied on immunoSEQ multiplex PCR, and the TCRdb table lists in-frame clones only, not all of them. In the table there are roughly 2,000,000 clones, roughly 95% of which are singletons. The sample comprised naive CD8+ T cells from PBMCs. These receptors all stem from a man younger than 35 in good health. Some clones in this sample may be carry-over from other donors' samples. The CDR3 runs from the conserved cysteine through the conserved F or W. Fields, in order: CDR3 DNA, CDR3 protein, clone size, J gene, D gene, V gene. D genes are given only for firm matches. Rows may omit the clone size; those that give it use once, few, many or a size class.

TGTGCCAGCAGTGAATCGGTGACGGGCACTGAAGCTTTCTTT CASSESVTGTEAFF . TRBJ1-1 . TRBV2
TGTGCCACCAGCGGGTCATATCCTAGCACAGATACGCAGTATTTT CATSGSYPSTDTQYF . TRBJ2-3 . TRBV15
TGTGCCAGCAGCTTAGAGGGACACAGGAGGACTGAAGCTTTCTTT CASSLEGHRRTEAFF . TRBJ1-1 . TRBV7-9
TGTGCCAGCTCACCACCATTTCCCGAGACTAGCGGGAGTACGAATTACGAGCAGTACTTC CASSPPFPETSGSTNYEQYF . TRBJ2-7 TRBD2 TRBV18
TGTGCCAGCAGCTTAGTAGGGCCACTAGCGGACAATGAGCAGTTCTTC CASSLVGPLADNEQFF . TRBJ2-1 TRBD2 TRBV7-9
TGTGCCAGCAGCAAAACGTCAGCGGGACTAGCGGGAGATGCAGATACGCAGTATTTT CASSKTSAGLAGDADTQYF . TRBJ2-3 TRBD2 TRBV13
TGTGCCAGCAGCCCGGACCGAACCCCGTATGGCTACACCTTC CASSPDRTPYGYTF . TRBJ1-2 . TRBV11-2
TGTGCCAGCAGTCTGGGGACGGACGTGATGGGGGAGCAGTACTTC CASSLGTDVMGEQYF . TRBJ2-7 . TRBV28
TGTGCCAGCAGTCCTTTTAAAGGGGGTCTTGATGGGACCCAGTACTTC CASSPFKGGLDGTQYF . TRBJ2-5 . TRBV28
TGTGCCAGCAGCGTAACTAAGAACACCGGGGAGCTGTTTTTT CASSVTKNTGELFF . TRBJ2-2 . TRBV5-4
TGCAGCGTGTCGTCAGTGAACACTGAAGCTTTCTTT CSVSSVNTEAFF . TRBJ1-1 . TRBV29-1
TGTGCCAGCAGTTATAATGGAGTGGGATACGAGCAGTACTTC CASSYNGVGYEQYF . TRBJ2-7 . TRBV6-5
TGTGCCAGCAGCTTCGGGTGGACAGGAAACCTTTCGGGCTACACCTTC CASSFGWTGNLSGYTF . TRBJ1-2 TRBD1 TRBV7-8
TGTGCCAGCAGTCCGGGGGGCGAGGTCTCCTACGAGCAGTACTTC CASSPGGEVSYEQYF . TRBJ2-7 . TRBV16
TGTGCCAGCAGCTTAGTTGGGGGACTAGCGGACTCCTACGAGCAGTACTTC CASSLVGGLADSYEQYF . TRBJ2-7 TRBD2 TRBV11-2
TGTGCCAGCAGCCAAGACAGGAGAAATTCACCCCTCCACTTT CASSQDRRNSPLHF . TRBJ1-6 . TRBV13
TGTGCCATCAACCGGCCGGACACTGAAGCTTTCTTT CAINRPDTEAFF few TRBJ1-1 . TRBV2
TGTGCCAGCAGTGAGGTAGGGGTAGACGAGCAGTACTTC CASSEVGVDEQYF . TRBJ2-7 . TRBV6-4
TGTGCCAGCAGCTGGTGGACTAGCGGAAACACAGATACGCAGTATTTT CASSWWTSGNTDTQYF . TRBJ2-3 TRBD2 TRBV11-3
TGTGCCAGCAGTTACTCACAGAGCGGGGAGCTGTTTTTT CASSYSQSGELFF . TRBJ2-2 . TRBV6-5
TGTGCCAGCAATGGGGGGTCGACTCAGCCCCAGCATTTT CASNGGSTQPQHF few TRBJ1-5 . TRBV9
TGTGCCAGCAGCTTAGGGGGCGTTAACTATGGCTACACCTTC CASSLGGVNYGYTF . TRBJ1-2 . TRBV7-8